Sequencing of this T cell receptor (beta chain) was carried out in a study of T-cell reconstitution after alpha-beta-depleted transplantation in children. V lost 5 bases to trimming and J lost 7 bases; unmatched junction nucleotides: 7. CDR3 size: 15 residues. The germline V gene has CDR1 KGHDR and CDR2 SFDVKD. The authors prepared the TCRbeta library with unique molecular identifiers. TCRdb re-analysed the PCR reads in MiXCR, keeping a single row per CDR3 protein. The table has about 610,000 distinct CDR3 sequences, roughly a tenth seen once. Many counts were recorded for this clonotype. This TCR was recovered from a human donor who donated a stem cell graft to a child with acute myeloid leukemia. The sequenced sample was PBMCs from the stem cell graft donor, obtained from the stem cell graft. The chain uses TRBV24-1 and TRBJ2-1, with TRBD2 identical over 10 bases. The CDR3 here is CATSGLAGVGNEQFF. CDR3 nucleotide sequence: TGTGCCACCAGTGGCCTAGCGGGAGTAGGAAATGAGCAGTTCTTC.